The entry that follows covers one TCR beta chain sequence. Germline V gene lookup returns CDR1 LGHDT and CDR2 YNNKEL (reference sequence). The CDR3 runs 14 residues. V was clipped by 1 base and J by 7 bases, with 13 bases between them. TCRdb keeps only in-frame clones here, not all; method: immunoSEQ multiplex PCR. The sample lists about 56,000 clones, 85% to 90% occurring once. The source of the sample is a study of blood T cell repertoires in COVID-19. Sequenced material: peripheral blood. This chain links TRBV3-1 (or the pseudogene TRBV3-2) with TRBJ1-2, with D possibly being TRBD1 (6 bases). The clonotype comes from a woman in her fifties or sixties with COVID-19, enrolled during active disease. The CDR3 sequence is CASSQVSQGSGYTF. CDR3 sequence (DNA): TGTGCCAGCAGCCAAGTATCACAGGGAAGTGGCTACACCTTC.